This T cell receptor beta chain was captured by sequencing in a study of shared clonotypes between healthy human individuals. The germline CDR1 and CDR2 sequences are SGHRS and YFSETQ. V gave up 4 bases and J gave up 5 bases; unmatched junction bases: 9. The CDR3 extends over 15 amino acids. Running of the assay took place at deep level. The assay was immunoSEQ multiplex PCR, and TCRdb's table has in-frame clones only and misses some. The top ten clones hold under 2% of a sample with approximately 2,200,000 clones, approximately 94% of them seen once. Naive CD8 cells lacked CD45RO and underwent positive selection for CCR7, leaving out terminally differentiated effector memory CD45RA+ cells. As to this clone: Its antigen is not known.

Whole-study findings and limits: The authors expected sequencing depth to affect clonotype sharing among donors.

The source of this sequence is a man between 18 and 29 years old in good health. Some clones in this sample may be carry-over from other donors' samples. Specimen: naive CD8+ T cells from PBMCs. The gene calls are TRBV5-1 and TRBJ2-1; TRBD1 matches at 7 bases. The CDR3 region is CASSAKRTGDNEQFF. The DNA for the CDR3 is TGCGCCAGCAGCGCCAAACGAACAGGGGACAATGAGCAGTTCTTC.